These T cell receptor beta chains were read from a single sample in a study of cytomegalovirus exposure and HLA in healthy donors. The table came from immunoSEQ multiplex PCR; TCRdb's copy has only in-frame clones and leaves some out. Of about 110,000 clones listed, 75% to 80% are singletons. The specimen sequenced was PBMCs. The receptors were sampled from a woman younger than 45 in good health and CMV-seronegative. CDR3s include the opening cysteine and the closing phenylalanine or tryptophan. Fields, in order: D gene, J gene, V gene, clone size, CDR3 DNA, CDR3 protein. The D gene is left open where the match is weak. The size of a clone is reported for some rows only, either as once, few or many, or as a class for expanded clones.

d_gene: .; j_gene: TRBJ1-4; v_gene: TRBV5-1; abundance: .; CDR3nt: TGCGCCAGCAGCTCCACAGAGAATGAAAAACTGTTTTTT; CDR3aa: CASSSTENEKLFF
d_gene: TRBD2; j_gene: TRBJ2-2; v_gene: TRBV28; abundance: .; CDR3nt: TGTGCCAGCAGTTTAGCTAGCGGGAGAGTTATCGGGGAGCTGTTTTTT; CDR3aa: CASSLASGRVIGELFF
d_gene: .; j_gene: TRBJ1-5; v_gene: TRBV29-1; abundance: .; CDR3nt: TGCAGCGTTACTACGGGAAATAGCAATCAGCCCCAGCATTTT; CDR3aa: CSVTTGNSNQPQHF
d_gene: TRBD2; j_gene: TRBJ2-5; v_gene: TRBV4-2; abundance: .; CDR3nt: TGTGCCAGCAGCCAAGTCCTAGCGGGCCGTAAAGAGACCCAGTACTTC; CDR3aa: CASSQVLAGRKETQYF
d_gene: TRBD1; j_gene: TRBJ1-2; v_gene: TRBV4-3; abundance: .; CDR3nt: TGCGCCAGCAGCCAAGATCGGGTAGGGGGCAGGGATAATGGCTACACCTTC; CDR3aa: CASSQDRVGGRDNGYTF
d_gene: .; j_gene: TRBJ2-7; v_gene: TRBV7-6; abundance: .; CDR3nt: TGTGCCAGCAGCTTAGCCAGGGGAGCCTACGAGCAGTACTTC; CDR3aa: CASSLARGAYEQYF
d_gene: .; j_gene: TRBJ2-2; v_gene: TRBV29-1; abundance: .; CDR3nt: TGCAGCGTTGGTAGTCTTGCGAACACCGGGGAGCTGTTTTTT; CDR3aa: CSVGSLANTGELFF
d_gene: .; j_gene: TRBJ2-1; v_gene: TRBV7-9; abundance: .; CDR3nt: TGTGCCAGCAGCCCGCCGGGGGAAGCTGAGCAGTTCTTC; CDR3aa: CASSPPGEAEQFF
d_gene: TRBD1; j_gene: TRBJ2-6; v_gene: TRBV7-6; abundance: .; CDR3nt: TGTGCCAGCAGCTTAGGGACAGGAGCTGGGGCCAACGTCCTGACTTTC; CDR3aa: CASSLGTGAGANVLTF
d_gene: .; j_gene: TRBJ1-2; v_gene: TRBV11-2; abundance: .; CDR3nt: TGTGCCAGCAGCTTAGATTTGGGAGATGGCTACACCTTC; CDR3aa: CASSLDLGDGYTF
d_gene: .; j_gene: TRBJ1-1; v_gene: TRBV28; abundance: .; CDR3nt: TGTGCCAGCAGTGCCAAACGCACAAAGAACACTGAAGCTTTCTTT; CDR3aa: CASSAKRTKNTEAFF
d_gene: .; j_gene: TRBJ2-1; v_gene: TRBV7-9; abundance: .; CDR3nt: TGTGCCAGCAGCCTTACTTTCGATGAGCAGTTCTTC; CDR3aa: CASSLTFDEQFF
d_gene: .; j_gene: TRBJ2-7; v_gene: TRBV7-2; abundance: .; CDR3nt: TGTGCCAGCAGCTTTGTGGCCGAGGGCCCCTACGAGCAGTACTTC; CDR3aa: CASSFVAEGPYEQYF
d_gene: TRBD2; j_gene: TRBJ2-1; v_gene: TRBV2; abundance: .; CDR3nt: TGTGCCAGCAGTGAGTGGGCTAGCGGGGACAATGAGCAGTTCTTC; CDR3aa: CASSEWASGDNEQFF
d_gene: TRBD1; j_gene: TRBJ1-2; v_gene: TRBV7-2; abundance: once; CDR3nt: TGTGCCAGCAGCTCGGGGCCGGGACAGACATCCGGCTACACCTTC; CDR3aa: CASSSGPGQTSGYTF
d_gene: TRBD1; j_gene: TRBJ1-5; v_gene: TRBV27; abundance: .; CDR3nt: TGTGCCAGCAGTACAGGGGGCGTTAAGCCCCAGCATTTT; CDR3aa: CASSTGGVKPQHF
d_gene: TRBD2; j_gene: TRBJ2-3; v_gene: TRBV28; abundance: .; CDR3nt: TGTGCCAGCAGTTCCCCTAGCGGGATCACAGATACGCAGTATTTT; CDR3aa: CASSSPSGITDTQYF
d_gene: .; j_gene: TRBJ2-7; v_gene: TRBV7-8; abundance: .; CDR3nt: TGTGCCAGCAGCTTAGACACAGACTACGAGCAGTACTTC; CDR3aa: CASSLDTDYEQYF
d_gene: TRBD2; j_gene: TRBJ2-3; v_gene: TRBV2; abundance: .; CDR3nt: TGTGCCAGCAGTGACACTAGCGGGGGGGTGGCAGATACGCAGTATTTT; CDR3aa: CASSDTSGGVADTQYF
d_gene: .; j_gene: TRBJ2-7; v_gene: TRBV5-1; abundance: .; CDR3nt: TGCGCCAGCAGCCCCGGACAGCAATACTACGAGCAGTACTTC; CDR3aa: CASSPGQQYYEQYF
d_gene: .; j_gene: TRBJ2-7; v_gene: TRBV5-4; abundance: few; CDR3nt: TGTGCCAGCAGCTTGTCTGGCGCGGACGAGCAGTACTTC; CDR3aa: CASSLSGADEQYF
d_gene: .; j_gene: TRBJ2-1; v_gene: TRBV15; abundance: .; CDR3nt: TGTGCCACCAGCAGAGAACCCAGAACCTCCTACAATGAGCAGTTCTTC; CDR3aa: CATSREPRTSYNEQFF
d_gene: TRBD1; j_gene: TRBJ2-5; v_gene: TRBV4-1; abundance: .; CDR3nt: TGCGCCAGCAGCCAGGAGGACAGGCAAGAGACCCAGTACTTC; CDR3aa: CASSQEDRQETQYF
d_gene: .; j_gene: TRBJ2-2; v_gene: TRBV27; abundance: .; CDR3nt: TGTGCCAGCAGGGATGGGGGCGCCGGGGAGCTGTTTTTT; CDR3aa: CASRDGGAGELFF